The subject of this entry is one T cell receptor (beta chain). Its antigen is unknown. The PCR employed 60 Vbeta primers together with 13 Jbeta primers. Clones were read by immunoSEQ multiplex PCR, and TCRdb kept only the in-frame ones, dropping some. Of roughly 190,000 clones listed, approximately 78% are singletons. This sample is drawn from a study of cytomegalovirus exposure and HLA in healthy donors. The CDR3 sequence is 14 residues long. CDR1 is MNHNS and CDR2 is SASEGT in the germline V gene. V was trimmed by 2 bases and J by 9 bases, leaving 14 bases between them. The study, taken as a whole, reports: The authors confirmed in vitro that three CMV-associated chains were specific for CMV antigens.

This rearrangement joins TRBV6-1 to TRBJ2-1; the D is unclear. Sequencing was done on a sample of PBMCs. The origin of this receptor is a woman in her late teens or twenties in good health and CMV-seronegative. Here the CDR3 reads CASSESLLNTEQFF. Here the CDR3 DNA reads TGTGCCAGCAGTGAAAGCCTACTTAATACTGAGCAGTTCTTC.